This T cell receptor (beta chain) appears in the sequencing data of a study of blood T cell repertoires in COVID-19 (dated by TCRdb to the early 2020s). Regarding the research as a whole: Samples covering the acute and convalescent phases of COVID-19 were provided by collaborators in the United States, Italy and Spain. The material from the prospective study consisted of cDNA or gDNA derived from T cells, B-cell-depleted T cells, or PBMCs. Deeply sampled blood TCRbeta repertoires from subjects exposed to, actively infected with, or recovered from COVID-19 were included in the dataset. The repertoires were released in a freely available public database meant as a resource for research on the immune response to SARS-CoV-2. Samples were obtained from the ongoing ImmuneRACE study (first 160 participants) and from about 1,300 subjects provided by 6 global collaborators. Sample metadata almost always included a de-identified subject ID, COVID-19 status, age in years and sex. Where available, HLA class I and class II types were taken from metadata supplied by the sample provider and were not determined by assay-based typing. The paper's findings and limits, for the study overall: The amount of clinical and demographic metadata varied by source and participant and was provided uncurated.

The immunoSEQ Assay, a bias-controlled multiplex PCR, was used to amplify TCRbeta CDR3 regions from genomic DNA. In the paper's pipeline: The number of nucleated cells in each sample was estimated from the amplification of reference gene primers within the assay. To quantify the absolute abundance of each unique TCRbeta CDR3 rearrangement, sequence reads were collapsed and filtered. For each sample, productive Simpson clonality was calculated by taking the square root of Simpson's diversity index across productive rearrangements. Held by TCRdb, this immuneACCESS table contains in-frame sequences only and omits some clones. Under half of the omission traces to an unresolved V gene where checked; the cause of the rest is unknown. The V and J calls and clone size were taken over from that table, and D and trimming were inferred from the DNA. The sample records roughly 250,000 clones, more than 65% of which are singletons. Roughly 14% of the sample belongs to the ten largest clones.

Remarks on this clone: What this receptor recognizes is not known. No per-base quality is available; no much larger clone lies one base away.

From its cysteine to its phenylalanine, the CDR3 spans 13 amino acids. The retained sequence is limited to the CDR3, 39 bases, with the frame set at the first base. Per the germline V gene, SGDLS is the CDR1 and YYNGEE is the CDR2. V gives up 3 bases and J gives up 3 bases, and the segment between their germline ends measures 8 bases. One collaborating source in Seattle enrolled patients while the patients were actively infected and followed the patients over time throughout the course of disease. Each collaborating institution followed its own protocols to collect whole blood in K2EDTA tubes. For TCRbeta analysis, collaborators shipped samples in one of three forms: frozen whole blood, isolated PBMCs, or DNA extracted from either of those sample types.

The clonotype originates from a person aged 70 to 85 with COVID-19, enrolled during active disease. In this chain, TRBV9 is recombined with TRBJ2-3; too little of a D gene remains to name it. The sequenced sample was peripheral blood. The base sequence is TGTGCCAGCAGCGCGAGATTTACAGATACGCAGTATTTT. This gives the protein CASSARFTDTQYF.